The source of this T cell receptor (beta chain) is a study of T cell responses to AZD1222 COVID-19 vaccine. The V segment lost 4 bases and the J segment 4 bases; nucleotides outside the gene matches: 9. Germline assignment: CDR1 KGHDR and CDR2 SFDVKD. The CDR3 runs to 16 residues. Profiled with immunoSEQ multiplex PCR; TCRdb holds only in-frame clones, not every one. Of about 220,000 clones in the sample, 93% are singletons; the top ten hold more than 0.8%. A remark on this clone: Its antigen is unknown.

The study, taken as a whole, reports: Two AZD1222 doses significantly raised spike-specific TCR breadth and depth over controls. At study baseline, merely roughly 6 AZD1222 recipients were seropositive. Regions left unmutated in variants are reportedly the target of nearly half of spike-specific TCRs. Among the donors, most were white British and more were female, and clonal diversity was possibly underestimated.

V usage is TRBV24-1 and J usage is TRBJ2-1; 7 bases are a match to TRBD1. This specimen was peripheral blood, taken on day 0 of MenACWY control vaccination. The receptor's source is an adult in good health. The CDR3 is CATSDLDRVGYNEQFF. CDR3 bases: TGTGCCACCAGTGACTTAGACAGGGTCGGGTACAATGAGCAGTTCTTC.